This T cell receptor (beta chain) was sequenced in a study of blood T cell repertoires in COVID-19. Whole-study context: Specimens from acute and convalescent COVID-19 originated in the United States, Italy and Spain. The analysed material was cDNA or gDNA that came from T cells, B-cell-depleted T cells, or PBMCs.

Those who participated ranged in age from 18 to 89 years and resided in about two dozen US areas. CDR1 and CDR2 (germline): SGHAT, FQNNGV. Trimming pared 2 bases from V and 4 bases from J, leaving 9 bases between. The length of the CDR3 is 13 residues. As processed by the authors: Amplification from reference gene primers served as the basis for estimated nucleated cell counts. Only in-frame clones appear in the TCRdb table, and some are missing; sequencing was by immunoSEQ multiplex PCR. Clone size and V and J calls were adopted from that table, with D and trimming inferred from the DNA. The top ten hold 2% to 2.5% of the sample, which has some 300,000 clones, approximately 90% seen once.

Sequenced input: PBMCs or T cells enriched from blood (not recorded which). The chain carries TRBV11-2 and TRBJ2-7; D ambiguous. This TCR derives from a woman aged 60-70 years in a cohort exposed to, infected with or recovered from COVID-19 (not recorded which). This chain's CDR3 is CASSLTEFYEQYF. The CDR3 region has the DNA TGTGCCAGCAGCTTAACGGAGTTTTACGAGCAGTACTTC.